This T cell receptor (beta chain) is drawn from a study of shared clonotypes between healthy human individuals. Each donor was a Caucasian adult residing in Nashville, Tennessee. Looked up from germline, CDR1 is KGHSH and CDR2 is LQKENI. The CDR3 contains 15 residues. Trimming removed 0 bases from V and 2 bases from J, with 11 bases in between. Profiling relied on immunoSEQ multiplex PCR, and the TCRdb table lists in-frame clones only, not all of them. The repertoire includes about 450,000 clones, 79% of them detected once, and over 9.5% sits in the top ten. This chain joins TRBV18 and TRBJ2-7, with TRBD1 as a possible D gene (5 bases). This TCR came from a woman between 40 and 50 years old in good health. Some clones in this sample may be carry-over from other donors' samples. The sequenced sample was PBMCs. The CDR3 bases are TGTGCCAGCTCACCACCCGGCAGGGCCCCCTACGAGCAGTACTTC. This gives the protein CASSPPGRAPYEQYF.